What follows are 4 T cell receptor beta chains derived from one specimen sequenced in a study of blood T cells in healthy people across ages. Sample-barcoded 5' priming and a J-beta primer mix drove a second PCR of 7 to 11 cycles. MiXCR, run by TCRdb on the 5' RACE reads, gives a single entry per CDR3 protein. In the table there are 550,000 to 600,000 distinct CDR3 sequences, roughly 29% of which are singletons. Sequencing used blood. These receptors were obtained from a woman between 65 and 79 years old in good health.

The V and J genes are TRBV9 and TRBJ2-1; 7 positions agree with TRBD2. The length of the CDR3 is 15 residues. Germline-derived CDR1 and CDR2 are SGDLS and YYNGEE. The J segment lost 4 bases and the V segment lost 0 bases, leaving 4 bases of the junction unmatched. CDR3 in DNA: TGTGCCAGCAGCGTAGCGGTTAGCGGGTACAATGAGCAGTTCTTC. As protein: CASSVAVSGYNEQFF.

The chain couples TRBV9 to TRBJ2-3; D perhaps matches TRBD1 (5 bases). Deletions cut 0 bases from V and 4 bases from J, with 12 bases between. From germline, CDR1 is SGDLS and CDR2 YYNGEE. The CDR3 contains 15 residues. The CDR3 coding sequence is TGTGCCAGCAGCGTAGCTGTGGGGCCCCCAGATACGCAGTATTTT. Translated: CASSVAVGPPDTQYF.

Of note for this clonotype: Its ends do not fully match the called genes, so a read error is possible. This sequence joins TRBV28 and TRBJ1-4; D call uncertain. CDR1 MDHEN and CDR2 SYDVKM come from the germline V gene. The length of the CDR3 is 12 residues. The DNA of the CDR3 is TGTGCCAGCAGAGGCCCTAATGAAAAACTGCTTTTT. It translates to CASRGPNEKLLF. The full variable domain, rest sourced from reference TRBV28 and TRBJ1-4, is DVKVTQSSRYLVKRTGEKVFLECVQDMDHENMFWYRQDPGLGLRLIYFSYDVKMKEKGDIPEGYSVSREKKERFSLILESASTNQTSMYLCASRGPNEKLLFGSGTQLSVL.

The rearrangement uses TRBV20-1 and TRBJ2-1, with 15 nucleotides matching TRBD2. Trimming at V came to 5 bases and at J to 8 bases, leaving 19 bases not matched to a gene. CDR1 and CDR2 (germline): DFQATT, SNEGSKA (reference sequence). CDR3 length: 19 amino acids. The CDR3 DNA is TGCAGTGCTCGATATCCAACGGGGACTAGCGGGGGGCTCTGGGATGAGCAGTTCTTC. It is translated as CSARYPTGTSGGLWDEQFF.